The rows below give T cell receptor beta chains drawn from one sample of a study of cytomegalovirus exposure and HLA in healthy donors. Assay: immunoSEQ multiplex PCR; the TCRdb copy retains only in-frame clones and omits some. The sample consists of about 120,000 clones, 80% of them appearing once. Sequencing was done on a sample of PBMCs. Receptor source: a man aged 30 to 39 in good health and CMV-seropositive. CDR3s include the opening cysteine and the closing phenylalanine or tryptophan. Fields, in order: CDR3 protein, CDR3 DNA, D gene, J gene, clone size, V gene. D genes are given only for firm matches. Where a row states a size, it is once, few, many or the class of an expanded clone; other rows omit it.

CDR3: CASSEGRRTSPLHF; DNA: TGTGCCAGCAGTGAAGGCCGGAGGACCTCACCCCTCCACTTT; D: .; J: TRBJ1-6; size: .; V: TRBV2
CDR3: CASSPSGTSDEQYF; DNA: TGTGCCAGCAGCCCATCTGGGACATCGGACGAGCAGTACTTC; D: .; J: TRBJ2-7; size: few; V: TRBV7-9
CDR3: CASSVLAGGVSGYGYTF; DNA: TGTGCCAGCAGTGTGTTGGCAGGGGGCGTGTCGGGCTATGGCTACACCTTC; D: TRBD1; J: TRBJ1-2; size: .; V: TRBV2
CDR3: CASSRGGGSETQYF; DNA: TGTGCCAGCAGTCGGGGCGGGGGATCGGAGACCCAGTACTTC; D: TRBD2; J: TRBJ2-5; size: .; V: TRBV7-6
CDR3: CASSLLGLAGRHTGELFF; DNA: TGTGCCAGCAGCTTACTAGGGCTAGCGGGGAGACACACCGGGGAGCTGTTTTTT; D: TRBD2; J: TRBJ2-2; size: .; V: TRBV7-6
CDR3: CATSKSWGQDEQFF; DNA: TGTGCCACCTCCAAAAGTTGGGGGCAGGATGAGCAGTTCTTC; D: .; J: TRBJ2-1; size: .; V: TRBV27
CDR3: CASSLVRQRGGTYEQYF; DNA: TGTGCCAGCAGCTTGGTCCGTCAGCGGGGGGGTACCTACGAGCAGTACTTC; D: TRBD2; J: TRBJ2-7; size: .; V: TRBV5-6
CDR3: CASSEVGATQYF; DNA: TGTGCCAGCAGTGAAGTGGGGGCTACGCAGTATTTT; D: .; J: TRBJ2-3; size: .; V: TRBV6-1
CDR3: CASIDTFMNTEAFF; DNA: TGTGCCAGCATAGACACATTCATGAACACTGAAGCTTTCTTT; D: .; J: TRBJ1-1; size: .; V: TRBV2
CDR3: CASSPVSRRQAENTEAFF; DNA: TGTGCCAGCAGCCCCGTTTCCCGACGACAGGCCGAGAACACTGAAGCTTTCTTT; D: .; J: TRBJ1-1; size: .; V: TRBV7-9
CDR3: CSVTRTRTGGYTF; DNA: TGCAGCGTTACTCGTACGAGGACAGGGGGCTACACCTTC; D: TRBD1; J: TRBJ1-2; size: few; V: TRBV29-1
CDR3: CASSLVGVPAQETQYF; DNA: TGTGCCAGCAGCTTAGTGGGCGTCCCCGCACAAGAGACCCAGTACTTC; D: .; J: TRBJ2-5; size: .; V: TRBV7-8
CDR3: CASTRGNAYNSPLHF; DNA: TGTGCCAGCACCAGGGGAAATGCCTATAATTCACCCCTCCACTTT; D: .; J: TRBJ1-6; size: .; V: TRBV6-5
CDR3: CASRAYNEQFF; DNA: TGTGCCAGCAGGGCTTACAATGAGCAGTTCTTC; D: .; J: TRBJ2-1; size: .; V: TRBV5-6
CDR3: CASSSYDRGTEAFF; DNA: TGTGCCAGCAGCTCCTACGACAGGGGCACTGAAGCTTTCTTT; D: TRBD1; J: TRBJ1-1; size: .; V: TRBV7-8
CDR3: CASKRGTKPKF; DNA: TGTGCCAGCAAAAGGGGGACAAAACCTAAGTTC; D: .; J: TRBJ2-7; size: .; V: TRBV21-1
CDR3: CASSLQDTYEQYF; DNA: TGTGCCAGCAGCTTGCAGGACACATACGAGCAGTACTTC; D: .; J: TRBJ2-7; size: .; V: TRBV5-5
CDR3: CASMASGVNTEAFF; DNA: TGTGCCAGCATGGCGTCAGGGGTTAACACTGAAGCTTTCTTT; D: .; J: TRBJ1-1; size: .; V: TRBV6-5
CDR3: CSVGGFSGANGLTF; DNA: TGCAGCGTTGGTGGGTTCTCTGGGGCCAACGGCCTGACTTTC; D: .; J: TRBJ2-6; size: once; V: TRBV29-1
CDR3: CASSQGRTQFTEAFF; DNA: TGCGCCAGCAGCCAAGGGCGGACACAATTCACTGAAGCTTTCTTT; D: .; J: TRBJ1-1; size: .; V: TRBV4-1
CDR3: CASSPRRVASPLHF; DNA: TGTGCCAGTAGTCCCCGACGGGTCGCGTCACCCCTCCACTTT; D: .; J: TRBJ1-6; size: .; V: TRBV19
CDR3: CASSWGTGQNEKLFF; DNA: TGCGCCAGCAGCTGGGGGACAGGACAAAATGAAAAACTGTTTTTT; D: TRBD1; J: TRBJ1-4; size: .; V: TRBV5-1
CDR3: CASSPHASGTYNEQFF; DNA: TGTGCCAGCAGCCCCCATGCCAGCGGGACCTACAATGAGCAGTTCTTC; D: TRBD2; J: TRBJ2-1; size: .; V: TRBV7-3
CDR3: CASSLLDSYSPLHF; DNA: TGTGCCAGCAGTTTACTCGACAGTTATTCACCCCTCCACTTT; D: .; J: TRBJ1-6; size: .; V: TRBV28
CDR3: CASRENQPQHF; DNA: TGTGCCAGCAGAGAGAATCAGCCCCAGCATTTT; D: .; J: TRBJ1-5; size: .; V: TRBV6-5
CDR3: CSATGWDTEAFF; DNA: TGCAGCGCTACAGGGTGGGACACTGAAGCTTTCTTT; D: .; J: TRBJ1-1; size: .; V: TRBV29-1
CDR3: CASSHFSGSQETQYF; DNA: TGTGCCAGCAGCCATTTTAGCGGGAGTCAAGAGACCCAGTACTTC; D: TRBD2; J: TRBJ2-5; size: .; V: TRBV14
CDR3: CASSPPGTGGRRYF; DNA: TGTGCCAGCTCACCACCAGGGACAGGGGGCCGTCGGTACTTC; D: TRBD1; J: TRBJ2-4; size: .; V: TRBV18
CDR3: CASSSQGAFNEKLFF; DNA: TGTGCCAGCAGCTCACAGGGGGCGTTTAATGAAAAACTGTTTTTT; D: TRBD1; J: TRBJ1-4; size: once; V: TRBV5-6
CDR3: CASSVVGTAYYGYTF; DNA: TGTGCCAGCAGCGTCGTTGGGACAGCCTACTATGGCTACACCTTC; D: TRBD1; J: TRBJ1-2; size: .; V: TRBV9
CDR3: CASSPQGAGQPQHF; DNA: TGTGCCAGTAGTCCTCAGGGGGCAGGGCAGCCCCAGCATTTT; D: TRBD1; J: TRBJ1-5; size: .; V: TRBV19
CDR3: CASTATGGFEKLFF; DNA: TGTGCCAGCACTGCAACAGGGGGCTTTGAAAAACTGTTTTTT; D: TRBD1; J: TRBJ1-4; size: .; V: TRBV27
CDR3: CASSLLQGTGELFF; DNA: TGCGCCAGCAGCTTGCTACAGGGCACCGGGGAGCTGTTTTTT; D: .; J: TRBJ2-2; size: .; V: TRBV5-1
CDR3: CATSRLGGNTEAFF; DNA: TGTGCCACCAGCAGACTAGGGGGGAACACTGAAGCTTTCTTT; D: .; J: TRBJ1-1; size: few; V: TRBV15
CDR3: CATSRDQGYEQYF; DNA: TGTGCCACCAGCAGAGATCAGGGGTATGAGCAGTACTTC; D: .; J: TRBJ2-7; size: .; V: TRBV15
CDR3: CASSLAIGGTGTQYF; DNA: TGTGCCAGCAGCTTAGCGATCGGAGGGACGGGGACCCAGTACTTC; D: .; J: TRBJ2-5; size: .; V: TRBV7-8
CDR3: CASSTMTGVTGELFF; DNA: TGTGCCAGCAGCACAATGACAGGGGTCACCGGGGAGCTGTTTTTT; D: TRBD1; J: TRBJ2-2; size: .; V: TRBV14
CDR3: CASRTGFGSNQPQHF; DNA: TGTGCCAGCAGAACAGGGTTCGGGAGCAATCAGCCCCAGCATTTT; D: .; J: TRBJ1-5; size: .; V: TRBV6-1
CDR3: CASSQDGQGMNTEAFF; DNA: TGTGCCAGCAGCCAAGATGGACAGGGCATGAACACTGAAGCTTTCTTT; D: TRBD1; J: TRBJ1-1; size: once; V: TRBV14
CDR3: CASSLRGNQPQHF; DNA: TGTGCCAGCAGCTTGCGGGGGAATCAGCCCCAGCATTTT; D: .; J: TRBJ1-5; size: .; V: TRBV7-8